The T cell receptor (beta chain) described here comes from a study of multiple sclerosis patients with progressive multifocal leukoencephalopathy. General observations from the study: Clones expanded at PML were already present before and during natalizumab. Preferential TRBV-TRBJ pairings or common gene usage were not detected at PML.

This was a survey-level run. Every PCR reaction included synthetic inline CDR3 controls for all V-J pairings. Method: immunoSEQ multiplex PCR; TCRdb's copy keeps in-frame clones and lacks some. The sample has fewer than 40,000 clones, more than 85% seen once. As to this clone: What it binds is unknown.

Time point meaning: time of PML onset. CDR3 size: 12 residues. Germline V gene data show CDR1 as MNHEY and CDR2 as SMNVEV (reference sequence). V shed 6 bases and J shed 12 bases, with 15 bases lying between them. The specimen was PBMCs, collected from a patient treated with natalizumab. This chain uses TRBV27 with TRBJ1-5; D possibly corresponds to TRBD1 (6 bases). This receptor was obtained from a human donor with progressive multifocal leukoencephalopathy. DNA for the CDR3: TGTGCCAGCAGACCGACAAGGGGGGTCCAGCATTTT. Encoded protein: CASRPTRGVQHF.